This T cell receptor (beta chain) stems from a study of T cells in Graves' hyperthyroidism and ophthalmopathy. Whole-study context: Peripheral blood specimens were obtained at initial diagnosis, prior to any treatment. Broader study findings: A model using 13 V-J features told ophthalmopathy apart from stable hyperthyroidism. Most clonotypes expanded in the thyroid (above 0.001) were also present in blood.

TCR beta CDR3 region amplification was performed from RNA transcripts. An initial round of RT-PCR targeting the TCR CDR3 relied on the HTBI primer set. TCRdb reprocessed the multiplex PCR reads via MiXCR and lists one record per CDR3 protein. The sample records hundreds of thousands of distinct CDR3 sequences, roughly 14% being singletons. Lactation, pregnancy, other autoimmune disease or uncontrolled infection led to exclusion of patients. Concerning this clonotype: The antigen remains unidentified. This may come from a read error, since a much larger clone is one base off.

Germline-derived CDR1 and CDR2 are SGHTA and FQGNSA. The CDR3 runs 15 residues. The V gene is TRBV7-2, the J gene TRBJ2-1, with TRBD2 matching over 9 bases. The TCR sequence derives from a man between 18 and 35 years old with Graves' ophthalmopathy. Sequencing used blood. CDR3 nucleotides: TGTGCCAGCAGCTTAGTGGCGGGGGGGTGGAATGAGCAGTCCTTC. Translating gives CASSLVAGGWNEQSF.